This TCR beta chain was observed in a study of molecular identifiers for immune sequencing clone quantification. This clonotype was recorded many times. The V and J ends lost 0 bases and 6 bases respectively, with 15 bases between them. The germline V gene encodes CDR1 SGDLS and CDR2 YYNGEE. This CDR3 has 16 residues. Libraries of bulk TCR were made by previously described methods (with listed TCR primers). TCRdb called the PCR reads again in MiXCR, with one record for every CDR3 protein. The sample consists of a few hundred thousand distinct CDR3 sequences, about a quarter of them appearing once. The sequencing input was naive CD8+ T cells from blood, with Jurkat cell RNA spiked in. Subset: FACS-sorted CD8+CD4-CCR7+CD45RA+ naive T cells. This clonotype originated in a human donor in good health. Some libraries in this study had Jurkat cell RNA spiked in. This chain connects TRBV9 to TRBJ2-2; tentative D call: TRBD2 (6 bases). The CDR3 sequence: CASSVATSPGAGELFF. DNA for the CDR3: TGTGCCAGCAGCGTAGCTACTAGCCCTGGAGCCGGGGAGCTGTTTTTT.